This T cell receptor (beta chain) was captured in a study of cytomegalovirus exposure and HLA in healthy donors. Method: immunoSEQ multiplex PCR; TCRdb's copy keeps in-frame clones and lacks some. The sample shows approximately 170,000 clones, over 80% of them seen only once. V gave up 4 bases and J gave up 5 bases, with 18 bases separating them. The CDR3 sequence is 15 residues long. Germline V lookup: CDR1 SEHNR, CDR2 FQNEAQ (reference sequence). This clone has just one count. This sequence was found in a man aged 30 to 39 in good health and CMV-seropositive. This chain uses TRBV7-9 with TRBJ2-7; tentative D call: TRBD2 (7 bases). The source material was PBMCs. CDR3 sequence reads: CASSWGTTGIHEQYF. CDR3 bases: TGTGCCAGCAGCTGGGGGACTACAGGGATTCACGAGCAGTACTTC. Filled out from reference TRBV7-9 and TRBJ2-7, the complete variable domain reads DTGVSQNPRHKITKRGQNVTFRCDPISEHNRLYWYRQTLGQGPEFLTYFQNEAQLEKSRLLSDRFSAERPKGSFSTLEIQRTEQGDSAMYLCASSWGTTGIHEQYFGPGTRLTVT.